A selection of T cell receptor beta chains follows, all from one sample in a study of CD8 T cells in ankylosing spondylitis. Each CDR3 protein is one row after TCRdb ran MiXCR on the 5' RACE reads. Here the sample spans about 800,000 distinct CDR3 sequences, 10% to 15% being singletons. Sequencing was carried out using blood, either unsorted or a sorted T cell fraction (not recorded which). Every receptor here comes from a male donor with ankylosing spondylitis. The CDR3 runs from the conserved cysteine through the conserved F or W. The order of the fields is clone size, D gene, CDR3 length, V gene, J gene, CDR3 protein, CDR3 DNA. The D gene is left open where the match is weak. Clone size is shown for a subset of rows, as once, few, many or a class of expanded clone.

clone size: .
D gene: TRBD2
CDR3 length: 14
V gene: TRBV6-2/TRBV6-3
J gene: TRBJ2-7
CDR3 protein: CASIGVAGAYEQYF
CDR3 DNA: TGTGCCAGCATAGGTGTAGCGGGGGCCTACGAGCAGTACTTC

clone size: .
D gene: .
CDR3 length: 12
V gene: TRBV18
J gene: TRBJ1-2
CDR3 protein: CASSPTTAGYTF
CDR3 DNA: TGTGCCAGCTCACCCACGACAGCCGGCTACACCTTC

clone size: many
D gene: TRBD2
CDR3 length: 14
V gene: TRBV20-1
J gene: TRBJ2-1
CDR3 protein: CSEGRGSSYNEQFF
CDR3 DNA: TGCAGTGAAGGGCGGGGGAGCTCCTACAATGAGCAGTTCTTC

clone size: .
D gene: .
CDR3 length: 12
V gene: TRBV14
J gene: TRBJ1-3
CDR3 protein: CASSRGLNTIYF
CDR3 DNA: TGTGCCAGCAGCCGTGGGCTAAACACCATATATTTT

clone size: many
D gene: TRBD1
CDR3 length: 14
V gene: TRBV20-1
J gene: TRBJ2-7
CDR3 protein: CSAREGTGGLEQYF
CDR3 DNA: TGCAGTGCTAGGGAAGGGACAGGGGGCCTCGAGCAGTACTTC

clone size: few
D gene: TRBD2
CDR3 length: 15
V gene: TRBV4-1
J gene: TRBJ2-1
CDR3 protein: CASSSREVRYNEQFF
CDR3 DNA: TGCGCCAGCAGCTCGCGGGAGGTTCGCTACAATGAGCAGTTCTTC

clone size: .
D gene: TRBD1
CDR3 length: 17
V gene: TRBV12-3/TRBV12-4
J gene: TRBJ2-3
CDR3 protein: CASRRRLGTGATDTQYF
CDR3 DNA: TGTGCCAGCAGGAGACGGCTTGGGACAGGGGCGACAGATACGCAGTATTTT

clone size: .
D gene: .
CDR3 length: 16
V gene: TRBV12-3/TRBV12-4
J gene: TRBJ2-1
CDR3 protein: CASSSSLGGAVNEQFF
CDR3 DNA: TGTGCCAGCAGTTCCTCCTTAGGGGGGGCGGTCAATGAGCAGTTCTTC

clone size: few
D gene: .
CDR3 length: 10
V gene: TRBV2
J gene: TRBJ2-3
CDR3 protein: CASSGVSQYF
CDR3 DNA: TGTGCCAGCAGTGGAGTATCGCAGTATTTT

clone size: .
D gene: .
CDR3 length: 14
V gene: TRBV4-3
J gene: TRBJ1-2
CDR3 protein: CASSQEQDNYGYTF
CDR3 DNA: TGCGCCAGCAGCCAAGAGCAGGACAACTATGGCTACACCTTC

clone size: .
D gene: .
CDR3 length: 16
V gene: TRBV7-9
J gene: TRBJ1-1
CDR3 protein: CASSLEGGYKDTEAFF
CDR3 DNA: TGTGCCAGCAGCTTAGAGGGGGGCTATAAAGACACTGAAGCTTTCTTT

clone size: few
D gene: .
CDR3 length: 15
V gene: TRBV7-9
J gene: TRBJ2-1
CDR3 protein: CASSSRDRTYNEQFF
CDR3 DNA: TGTGCCAGCAGCTCGCGGGACAGAACCTACAATGAGCAGTTCTTC

clone size: .
D gene: .
CDR3 length: 15
V gene: TRBV7-9
J gene: TRBJ1-2
CDR3 protein: CASSLRRLGEGGYTF
CDR3 DNA: TGTGCCAGCAGCTTGCGGAGGCTGGGGGAGGGAGGCTACACCTTC

clone size: few
D gene: TRBD1
CDR3 length: 15
V gene: TRBV20-1
J gene: TRBJ1-2
CDR3 protein: CSARDRKGQGYGYIF
CDR3 DNA: TGCAGTGCTAGAGATCGGAAGGGACAGGGATATGGCTACATCTTC

clone size: few
D gene: .
CDR3 length: 15
V gene: TRBV5-1
J gene: TRBJ1-2
CDR3 protein: CASSWDGPEDYGYTF
CDR3 DNA: TGCGCCAGCAGCTGGGACGGGCCAGAGGACTATGGCTACACCTTC

clone size: many
D gene: TRBD1
CDR3 length: 12
V gene: TRBV10-3
J gene: TRBJ2-1
CDR3 protein: CAISRTGAEQFF
CDR3 DNA: TGTGCCATCAGTCGGACAGGGGCCGAGCAGTTCTTC

clone size: .
D gene: TRBD1
CDR3 length: 15
V gene: TRBV20-1
J gene: TRBJ2-5
CDR3 protein: CSARDGDRIQETQYF
CDR3 DNA: TGCAGTGCTAGAGATGGGGACAGAATCCAAGAGACCCAGTACTTC

clone size: few
D gene: .
CDR3 length: 14
V gene: TRBV15
J gene: TRBJ2-2
CDR3 protein: CATSRDLLGAWMFF
CDR3 DNA: TGTGCCACCAGCAGAGATCTCTTGGGAGCGTGGATGTTTTTT

clone size: few
D gene: .
CDR3 length: 12
V gene: TRBV20-1
J gene: TRBJ2-7
CDR3 protein: CAVRLQSYEQYF
CDR3 DNA: TGCGCTGTCAGGCTCCAATCCTACGAGCAGTACTTC

clone size: many
D gene: .
CDR3 length: 15
V gene: TRBV20-1
J gene: TRBJ1-1
CDR3 protein: CSARVRGRRNTEAFF
CDR3 DNA: TGCAGTGCTAGAGTAAGGGGCAGGAGGAACACTGAAGCTTTCTTT

clone size: .
D gene: TRBD2
CDR3 length: 16
V gene: TRBV20-1
J gene: TRBJ2-1
CDR3 protein: CSARDRLAGTYNEQFF
CDR3 DNA: TGCAGTGCTAGAGATCGCCTAGCGGGAACCTACAATGAGCAGTTCTTC

clone size: .
D gene: .
CDR3 length: 15
V gene: TRBV7-2
J gene: TRBJ2-7
CDR3 protein: CASSLAQTTSYEQYF
CDR3 DNA: TGTGCCAGCAGCTTAGCGCAAACGACCTCCTACGAGCAGTACTTC

clone size: many
D gene: .
CDR3 length: 13
V gene: TRBV7-2
J gene: TRBJ2-5
CDR3 protein: CASSLAQQETQYF
CDR3 DNA: TGCGCCAGCAGCTTGGCCCAGCAAGAGACCCAGTACTTC

clone size: few
D gene: .
CDR3 length: 15
V gene: TRBV20-1
J gene: TRBJ1-1
CDR3 protein: CSARSPTNLNTEAFF
CDR3 DNA: TGCAGTGCTAGATCCCCGACAAACCTGAACACTGAAGCTTTCTTT

clone size: .
D gene: .
CDR3 length: 15
V gene: TRBV6-2/TRBV6-3
J gene: TRBJ2-1
CDR3 protein: CATIKTGSSYNEQFF
CDR3 DNA: TGTGCCACCATTAAGACAGGAAGCTCCTACAATGAGCAGTTCTTC

clone size: few
D gene: .
CDR3 length: 11
V gene: TRBV20-1
J gene: TRBJ2-5
CDR3 protein: CSARSFLAQYF
CDR3 DNA: TGCAGTGCTAGGTCCTTTTTGGCCCAGTACTTC

clone size: many
D gene: .
CDR3 length: 14
V gene: TRBV11-2
J gene: TRBJ2-7
CDR3 protein: CASSLDAGLYEQYF
CDR3 DNA: TGTGCCAGCAGCTTAGATGCGGGGCTATACGAGCAGTACTTC

clone size: .
D gene: .
CDR3 length: 14
V gene: TRBV6-1
J gene: TRBJ2-3
CDR3 protein: CASTQLRESGTQYF
CDR3 DNA: TGTGCCAGCACCCAGCTGAGGGAATCAGGCACGCAGTATTTT

clone size: .
D gene: .
CDR3 length: 14
V gene: TRBV5-5
J gene: TRBJ1-5
CDR3 protein: CASSYDASNQPQHF
CDR3 DNA: TGTGCCAGCAGCTACGACGCCAGCAATCAGCCCCAGCATTTT

clone size: .
D gene: .
CDR3 length: 19
V gene: TRBV12-3/TRBV12-4
J gene: TRBJ1-1
CDR3 protein: CTSSFFRIGATRMNTEAFF
CDR3 DNA: TGTACCAGCAGTTTTTTCCGGATCGGGGCCACGAGAATGAACACTGAAGCTTTCTTT

clone size: .
D gene: .
CDR3 length: 14
V gene: TRBV7-8
J gene: TRBJ1-1
CDR3 protein: CASSFYSENTEAFF
CDR3 DNA: TGTGCCAGCAGCTTTTACTCGGAGAACACTGAAGCTTTCTTT

clone size: .
D gene: TRBD2
CDR3 length: 16
V gene: TRBV6-1
J gene: TRBJ2-3
CDR3 protein: CASPTVGVAGADTQYF
CDR3 DNA: TGTGCCAGCCCCACGGTCGGGGTAGCGGGAGCAGATACGCAGTATTTT

clone size: .
D gene: TRBD2
CDR3 length: 15
V gene: TRBV5-6
J gene: TRBJ2-3
CDR3 protein: CASSLIAGDSDTQYF
CDR3 DNA: TGTGCCAGCAGCTTGATAGCGGGAGATTCAGATACGCAGTATTTT

clone size: .
D gene: .
CDR3 length: 15
V gene: TRBV5-1
J gene: TRBJ2-2
CDR3 protein: CASSVGHTDTGELFF
CDR3 DNA: TGCGCCAGCAGCGTAGGCCATACTGACACCGGGGAGCTGTTTTTT

clone size: .
D gene: TRBD2
CDR3 length: 15
V gene: TRBV27
J gene: TRBJ2-5
CDR3 protein: CASSFGSGRPLTQYF
CDR3 DNA: TGTGCCAGCAGTTTTGGTAGCGGGAGGCCGCTGACCCAGTACTTC

clone size: .
D gene: TRBD1
CDR3 length: 15
V gene: TRBV7-2
J gene: TRBJ2-7
CDR3 protein: CASSLEITGGYEQYF
CDR3 DNA: TGTGCCAGCAGCTTGGAGATAACAGGGGGCTACGAGCAGTACTTC

clone size: .
D gene: TRBD2
CDR3 length: 15
V gene: TRBV28
J gene: TRBJ2-1
CDR3 protein: CASGRVSGSYNEQFF
CDR3 DNA: TGTGCCAGCGGAAGGGTTAGCGGGAGCTACAATGAGCAGTTCTTC

clone size: few
D gene: .
CDR3 length: 15
V gene: TRBV7-2
J gene: TRBJ1-5
CDR3 protein: CASSLVGGNGQPQHF
CDR3 DNA: TGTGCCAGCAGCTTAGTTGGTGGGAATGGTCAGCCCCAGCATTTT

clone size: few
D gene: .
CDR3 length: 13
V gene: TRBV6-1
J gene: TRBJ1-4
CDR3 protein: CASSSRENEKLFF
CDR3 DNA: TGTGCCAGCAGTAGCCGGGAAAATGAAAAACTGTTTTTT

clone size: .
D gene: TRBD2
CDR3 length: 15
V gene: TRBV11-2
J gene: TRBJ2-1
CDR3 protein: CASSLPLAGGSEQFF
CDR3 DNA: TGTGCCAGCAGCTTACCGCTAGCGGGGGGTAGTGAGCAGTTCTTC

clone size: .
D gene: .
CDR3 length: 15
V gene: TRBV6-5
J gene: TRBJ1-1
CDR3 protein: CASSYKAYTNTEAFF
CDR3 DNA: TGTGCCAGCAGTTACAAGGCATATACGAACACTGAAGCTTTCTTT

clone size: .
D gene: .
CDR3 length: 18
V gene: TRBV5-1
J gene: TRBJ2-6
CDR3 protein: CASTLVLVGTSGANVLTF
CDR3 DNA: TGCGCCAGCACCTTGGTGTTGGTGGGGACTTCTGGGGCCAACGTCCTGACTTTC

clone size: .
D gene: .
CDR3 length: 13
V gene: TRBV6-5
J gene: TRBJ2-2
CDR3 protein: CASVSWYTGELFF
CDR3 DNA: TGTGCCAGCGTTTCGTGGTACACCGGGGAGCTGTTTTTT

clone size: .
D gene: .
CDR3 length: 15
V gene: TRBV6-2/TRBV6-3
J gene: TRBJ2-1
CDR3 protein: CASRKGGISYNEQFF
CDR3 DNA: TGTGCCAGCAGGAAAGGGGGTATCTCCTACAATGAGCAGTTCTTC

clone size: .
D gene: TRBD1
CDR3 length: 13
V gene: TRBV20-1
J gene: TRBJ1-6
CDR3 protein: CSGGQDDNSPLHF
CDR3 DNA: TGCAGTGGTGGACAGGATGATAATTCACCCCTCCACTTT

clone size: many
D gene: .
CDR3 length: 12
V gene: TRBV6-2/TRBV6-3
J gene: TRBJ1-1
CDR3 protein: CASSSYGSEAFF
CDR3 DNA: TGTGCCAGCAGTTCGTACGGATCCGAAGCTTTCTTT

clone size: .
D gene: TRBD1
CDR3 length: 14
V gene: TRBV7-8
J gene: TRBJ2-7
CDR3 protein: CASSPRGQGELQYF
CDR3 DNA: TGTGCCAGCAGCCCCAGGGGACAGGGAGAACTTCAGTACTTC

clone size: few
D gene: .
CDR3 length: 13
V gene: TRBV7-2
J gene: TRBJ1-2
CDR3 protein: CASSLGFKDGYTF
CDR3 DNA: TGTGCCAGCAGCTTAGGGTTTAAGGATGGCTACACCTTC

clone size: few
D gene: .
CDR3 length: 15
V gene: TRBV7-2
J gene: TRBJ2-2
CDR3 protein: CASSSVHQGAGELFF
CDR3 DNA: TGTGCCAGCAGTTCAGTCCACCAAGGGGCCGGGGAGCTGTTTTTT

clone size: few
D gene: TRBD2
CDR3 length: 15
V gene: TRBV7-2
J gene: TRBJ2-7
CDR3 protein: CASSFSPLAGVEQYF
CDR3 DNA: TGTGCCAGCAGCTTTTCTCCCCTAGCGGGGGTAGAGCAGTACTTC

clone size: .
D gene: .
CDR3 length: 15
V gene: TRBV20-1
J gene: TRBJ2-3
CDR3 protein: CSARGFYPHSDTQYF
CDR3 DNA: TGCAGTGCTAGAGGATTTTACCCACATTCGGATACGCAGTATTTT

clone size: .
D gene: .
CDR3 length: 12
V gene: TRBV29-1
J gene: TRBJ1-1
CDR3 protein: CSVGFGVTEAFF
CDR3 DNA: TGCAGCGTTGGGTTTGGGGTCACTGAAGCTTTCTTT

clone size: many
D gene: .
CDR3 length: 16
V gene: TRBV7-2
J gene: TRBJ2-5
CDR3 protein: CASSSKDRDGQETQYF
CDR3 DNA: TGTGCCAGCAGCTCAAAAGACCGGGACGGACAAGAGACCCAGTACTTC

clone size: .
D gene: .
CDR3 length: 14
V gene: TRBV7-2
J gene: TRBJ1-2
CDR3 protein: CASSLAPQGSGYTF
CDR3 DNA: TGTGCCAGCAGCTTAGCACCCCAGGGGTCTGGCTACACCTTC

clone size: many
D gene: .
CDR3 length: 14
V gene: TRBV18
J gene: TRBJ1-4
CDR3 protein: CASSPQAFDEKLFF
CDR3 DNA: TGTGCCAGCTCTCCGCAGGCTTTCGATGAAAAACTGTTTTTT

clone size: many
D gene: .
CDR3 length: 12
V gene: TRBV20-1
J gene: TRBJ1-1
CDR3 protein: CSAYIMNTEAFF
CDR3 DNA: TGCAGTGCTTATATTATGAACACTGAAGCTTTCTTT

clone size: few
D gene: TRBD1
CDR3 length: 13
V gene: TRBV20-1
J gene: TRBJ1-4
CDR3 protein: CSANGQGREKLFF
CDR3 DNA: TGCAGTGCTAACGGACAGGGGAGGGAAAAACTGTTTTTT

clone size: few
D gene: TRBD2
CDR3 length: 14
V gene: TRBV12-5
J gene: TRBJ2-1
CDR3 protein: CASHPGEGYNEQFF
CDR3 DNA: TGTGCTAGCCACCCGGGGGAGGGGTACAATGAGCAGTTCTTC

clone size: .
D gene: .
CDR3 length: 15
V gene: TRBV6-4
J gene: TRBJ1-5
CDR3 protein: CASICNRVSNQPQHF
CDR3 DNA: TGTGCCAGCATCTGCAACAGGGTAAGCAATCAGCCCCAGCATTTT

clone size: few
D gene: .
CDR3 length: 15
V gene: TRBV4-2
J gene: TRBJ1-5
CDR3 protein: CASSQAEYSNQPQHF
CDR3 DNA: TGTGCCAGCAGCCAAGCGGAGTATAGCAATCAGCCCCAGCATTTT